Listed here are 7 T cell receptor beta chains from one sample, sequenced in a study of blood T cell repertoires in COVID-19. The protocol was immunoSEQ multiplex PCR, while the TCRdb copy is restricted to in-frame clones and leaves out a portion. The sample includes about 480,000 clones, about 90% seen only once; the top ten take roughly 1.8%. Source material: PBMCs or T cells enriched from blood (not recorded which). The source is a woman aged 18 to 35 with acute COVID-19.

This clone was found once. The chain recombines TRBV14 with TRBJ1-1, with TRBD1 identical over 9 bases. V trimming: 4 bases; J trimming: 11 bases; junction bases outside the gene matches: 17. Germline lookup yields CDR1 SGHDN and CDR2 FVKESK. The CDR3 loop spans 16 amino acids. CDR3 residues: CASSPAQGGQGNRAFF. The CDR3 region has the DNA TGTGCCAGCAGCCCGGCGCAAGGAGGACAGGGGAATCGGGCTTTCTTT.

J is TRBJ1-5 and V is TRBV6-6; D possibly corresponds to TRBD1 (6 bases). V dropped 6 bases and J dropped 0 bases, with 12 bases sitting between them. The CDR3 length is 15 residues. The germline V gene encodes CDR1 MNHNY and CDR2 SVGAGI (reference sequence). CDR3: CASRHRVPSNQPQHF. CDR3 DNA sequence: TGTGCCAGCAGGCACAGGGTCCCTAGCAATCAGCCCCAGCATTTT.

The CDR3 is CSASWDRGGTEAFF. Here the CDR3 DNA reads TGCAGTGCTAGTTGGGACAGAGGGGGGACTGAAGCTTTCTTT. The chain couples TRBV20-1 to TRBJ1-1; the match to TRBD1 covers 7 bases. This CDR3 spans 14 amino acids. Per germline, CDR1 DFQATT and CDR2 SNEGSKA (reference sequence). With V trimmed by 3 bases and J by 5 bases, 9 bases remained unmatched.

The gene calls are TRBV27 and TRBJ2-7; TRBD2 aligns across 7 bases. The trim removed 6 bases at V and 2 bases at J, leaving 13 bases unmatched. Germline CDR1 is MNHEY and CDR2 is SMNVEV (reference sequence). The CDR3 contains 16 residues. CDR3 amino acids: CASRGGAWGSPYEQYF. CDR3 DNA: TGTGCCAGCAGGGGAGGGGCTTGGGGAAGCCCCTACGAGCAGTACTTC.

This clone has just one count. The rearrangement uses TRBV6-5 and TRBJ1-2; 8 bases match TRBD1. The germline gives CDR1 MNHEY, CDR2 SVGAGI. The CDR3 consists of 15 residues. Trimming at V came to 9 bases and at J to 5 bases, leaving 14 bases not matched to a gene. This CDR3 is CASTPGGGQGYGYTF. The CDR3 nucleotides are TGTGCCAGTACACCCGGTGGCGGACAGGGTTATGGCTACACCTTC.

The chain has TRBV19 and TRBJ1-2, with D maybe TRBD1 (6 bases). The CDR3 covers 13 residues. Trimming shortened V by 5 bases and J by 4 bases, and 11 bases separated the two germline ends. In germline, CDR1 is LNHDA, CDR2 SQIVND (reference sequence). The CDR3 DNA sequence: TGTGCCAGTAGTCCAAACAGGGTCTATGGCTACACCTTC. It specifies CASSPNRVYGYTF.

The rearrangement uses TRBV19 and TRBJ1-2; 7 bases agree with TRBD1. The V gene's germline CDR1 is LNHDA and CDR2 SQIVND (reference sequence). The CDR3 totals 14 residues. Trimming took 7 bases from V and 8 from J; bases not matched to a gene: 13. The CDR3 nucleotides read TGTGCCAGTAAAGGTGGGCAGGGGGTTGAAGGCTACACCTTC. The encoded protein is CASKGGQGVEGYTF.